What follows is one T cell receptor (beta chain) and its context. Its antigen is unidentified. After removal of 4 bases from V and 2 bases from J, the junction contained 0 bases not matched to a gene. Germline CDR1 is SGHRS and CDR2 is YFSETQ. The CDR3 runs to 16 residues. The sample is drawn from a study of cytomegalovirus exposure and HLA in healthy donors. Study-wide results and limits: A later analysis appeared to link common viral pathogens to several of the most significant clusters.

The PCR used 60 Vbeta and 13 Jbeta primers. Assay used: immunoSEQ multiplex PCR; TCRdb lists only in-frame clones, some missing. This repertoire shows approximately 110,000 clones, around three quarters found once; its top ten account for roughly 8%. Unrecorded immune exposures were likely, despite nominal health at sampling. The source of this sequence is a woman aged 50 to 65 in good health and CMV-seropositive. Source material: PBMCs. The chain links TRBV5-1 to TRBJ2-1; TRBD2 agrees at 16 bases. CDR3: CASSGTSGRAYNEQFF. The CDR3 nucleotides read TGCGCCAGCAGCGGGACTAGCGGGAGGGCCTACAATGAGCAGTTCTTC.